The TCR beta chain under discussion was sequenced for a study of CD8+ T cells in alopecia areata. Study-wide context: The authors grafted skin from approximately 6-12-month-old C3H/HeJ donors with spontaneous alopecia onto roughly 6-11-week-old female C3H/HeJ mice. General study points: Against the mouse data, patients shared TCRs less clearly, possibly for HLA reasons. The study found higher clonality in lesional than normal scalp, especially in alopecia totalis/universalis.

Reverse transcribed after extraction, RNA yielded cDNA as the sequencing template. Sequencing was performed with immunoSEQ multiplex PCR; in TCRdb, only in-frame clones are kept and a portion is missing. The profile covers over 100,000 clones, none occurring a single time. As to this clone: Its target is not known. Gene names denote mouse genes. The missing CDR3 end, 4 residues past where the read stops, is filled in from the germline J gene.

V shed 1 base, J shed 0 bases, and the junction held 7 bases outside the gene matches. Germline V lookup: CDR1 NNHDY, CDR2 SYVADS. The CDR3 spans 18 residues. The sequence was collected from a C3H/HeJ mouse with alopecia areata. The strain bears MHC haplotype H2-k. Sequences were obtained from lesional skin. The gene calls are TRBV13-3 and TRBJ2-7, with 13 bases lining up with TRBD2. The CDR3: CASSDSDWGGRSSYEQYF. CDR3 DNA (partial): TGTGCCAGCAGTGATTCGGACTGGGGGGGCAGGAGCTCCTAT.